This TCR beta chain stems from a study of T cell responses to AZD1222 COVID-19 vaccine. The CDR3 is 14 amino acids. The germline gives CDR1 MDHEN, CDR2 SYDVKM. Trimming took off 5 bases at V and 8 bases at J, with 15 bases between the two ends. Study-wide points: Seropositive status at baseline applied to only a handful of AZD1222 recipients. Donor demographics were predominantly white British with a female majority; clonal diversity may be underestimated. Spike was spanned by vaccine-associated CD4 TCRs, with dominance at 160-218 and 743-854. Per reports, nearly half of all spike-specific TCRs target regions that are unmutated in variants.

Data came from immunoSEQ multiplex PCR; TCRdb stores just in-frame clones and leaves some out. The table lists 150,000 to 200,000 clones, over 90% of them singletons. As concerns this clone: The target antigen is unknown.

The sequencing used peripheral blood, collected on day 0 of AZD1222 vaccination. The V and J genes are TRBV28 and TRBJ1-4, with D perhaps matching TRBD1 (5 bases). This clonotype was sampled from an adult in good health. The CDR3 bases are TGTGCCAGCAGTCCAGGGCAGTTCCAAGAAAAACTGTTTTTT. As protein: CASSPGQFQEKLFF.